This T cell receptor (beta chain) was obtained from a study of shared clonotypes between healthy human individuals. A remark on this clone: Its antigen is unidentified.

The study's findings and limits: Among donors, sharing of clonotypes was expected to be affected by sequencing depth.

Germline CDR1 SGHNT, CDR2 YYREEE (reference sequence). Trimming at V came to 4 bases and at J to 11 bases, leaving 12 bases not matched to a gene. The CDR3 covers 14 residues. Deep-level settings were used for running the assay. Authors' analysis steps: Because ImmunoSEQ provided only junction sequences with no quality scores, the filtering differed. TCRdb's table, derived via immunoSEQ multiplex PCR, lists solely in-frame clones and lacks some. For V, J and clone size, that table is used; D and trimming come from the DNA. This table has about 470,000 clones, around 79% appearing once. This clonotype was sampled from a woman aged 40 to 50 in good health. Some clones in this sample may be carry-over from other donors' samples. The chain uses TRBV5-4 and TRBJ1-2; 9 bases map to TRBD1. Sequenced material: PBMCs. CDR3 protein: CASSPGTGMIRYTF. CDR3 in DNA: TGTGCCAGCAGCCCCGGGACAGGGATGATTCGGTACACCTTC.